This T cell receptor beta chain was captured by sequencing in a study of T-cell reconstitution after alpha-beta-depleted transplantation in children (dated by TCRdb to about 2016). General notes on the study: Using TCR repertoire profiling, the study followed T-cell immune reconstitution in a quantitative way in children after TCRalphabeta/CD19-depleted allogeneic hematopoietic cell transplantation.

As for this clonotype: Its target antigen remains unknown. No much larger clone is present one base from it, and per-base qualities are unavailable.

Library prep was done by PCR. The reads were generated on an Illumina HiSeq 2500. TCR libraries were prepared with molecular barcoding, using unique molecular identifiers to normalize TCRbeta repertoire quantification. TCRdb applied fastp at Q25 and MiXCR to the public reads, then kept only in-frame beta chains. CDR3 protein duplicates are merged, each entry listing the most common genes and DNA. The sample table records a few hundred thousand distinct CDR3 sequences; 25% to 30% of these occur just once. The top ten clonotypes cover 30% to 40% of the sample. Via the germline V gene (reference sequence), CDR1 is SEHNR and CDR2 FQNEAQ. V is shortened by 5 bases, J by 8 bases, and the region joining them spans 15 bases. Reading from cysteine to phenylalanine, the CDR3 counts 13 amino acids. Kept here is only the CDR3 DNA, which spans 39 bases and is read in frame from base 1. The treatment or condition label for this specimen denotes: allogeneic hematopoietic cell transplantation with graft depleted of TCRalphabeta T cells and CD19 B cells. The transplant recipients were children given TCRalphabeta/CD19-depleted allogeneic hematopoietic cell grafts.

Results and caveats for the whole study, not just this receptor: Apparently early alphabetaT-cell count recovery about two months after transplant reportedly relied on only several hundred rapidly expanded clones derived from non-depleted graft cells. Hyperexpanded clone frequencies declined over subsequent months; after one year, T-cell counts and TCRbeta diversity were mostly attributed to newly produced T cells. In some patients, high TCRbeta diversity at day 60 was attributed to recipient T cells and intrathymic progenitors that had survived conditioning.

Specimen: PBMCs, collected before TCRalphabeta/CD19-depleted stem cell transplant. The sequence is built from TRBV7-9 and TRBJ1-2, with the D gene not clear enough to name. This TCR was recovered from a boy in the first two years of life with Wiskott-Aldrich syndrome, due to receive a stem cell transplant. The CDR3 protein is CASSPSGGGGYTF. The DNA is TGTGCCAGCAGCCCGAGTGGAGGAGGGGGCTACACCTTC.